Below, 4 T cell receptor beta chains from the same sample are listed, as sequenced in a study of beta chain features in type 1 diabetes. Their antigens are not known. Points from the study as a whole: TCRB CDR3s were moderately but significantly shorter in Type 1 diabetes patients in all four CD4+ subsets.

Sequenced material consisted of expressed TCRB transcripts (all of the isolated RNA was reverse transcribed). Sequencing used immunoSEQ multiplex PCR; TCRdb keeps in-frame clones, though not all of them. The table has hundreds of thousands of clones, more than 13% seen once. The sequencing input was naive CD4+ T cells from blood. The origin of the receptors is a man between 18 and 29 years old with type 1 diabetes.

This clone was seen more than once but under ten times. The J gene is TRBJ2-3, the V gene TRBV29-1, with TRBD2 as a possible D gene (6 bases). Trimming took off 5 bases at V and 3 bases at J, with 15 bases between the two ends. The CDR3 loop spans 14 amino acids. Germline CDR1 reads SQVTM; CDR2 reads ANQGSEA. CDR3 in amino acids: CSVPAGGGTDTQYF. Written as DNA, the CDR3 is TGCAGCGTTCCCGCGGGCGGAGGGACAGATACGCAGTATTTT.

Worth noting for this clone: Other DNA sequences in the sample encode the same CDR3. The V call is TRBV7-2, the J call TRBJ2-1; D gene unclear. Germline assignment: CDR1 SGHTA and CDR2 FQGNSA. The CDR3 is made up of 13 amino acids. V lost 3 bases, J lost 0 bases, and 3 bases lay in between. The DNA for the CDR3 is TGTGCCAGCAGCTTGGGCTCCTACAATGAGCAGTTCTTC. Protein: CASSLGSYNEQFF.

The V call is TRBV2, the J call TRBJ2-4; D is ambiguous. The germline V gene encodes CDR1 SNHLY and CDR2 FYNNEI. CDR3 size: 12 residues. V was trimmed by 6 bases and J by 6 bases, leaving 9 bases between them. The CDR3 sequence is CASSSNVNIQYF. The DNA of the CDR3 is TGTGCCAGCAGCTCGAACGTAAACATTCAGTACTTC.

V gene TRBV19 combines with J gene TRBJ2-1; the D is unclear. Germline loops: CDR1 LNHDA, CDR2 SQIVND (reference sequence). The V and J ends lost 3 bases and 4 bases respectively, with 7 bases between them. The CDR3 is made up of 13 amino acids. The DNA for the CDR3 is TGTGCCAGTAGTATCCTCGCTTACAATGAGCAGTTCTTC. Protein: CASSILAYNEQFF.